This T cell receptor beta chain emerged from a study of identical twins. Notes on the study in general: Models underestimated how often monozygotic twins shared out-of-frame TCR alpha.

The CDR3 loop spans 15 amino acids. The germline CDR1 and CDR2 sequences are MNHNS and SASEGT. Trimming cost V 2 bases and J 1 base, with 11 bases left between them. cDNA molecules carried unique molecular identifiers, and template switching added a universal primer site. TCRdb passed the 5' RACE reads through MiXCR, listing each CDR3 protein once. The table has 260,000 or so distinct CDR3 sequences, 7.5% seen once. This clonotype occurred a few times. The antigen is undetermined. These sequences were also reported in another study, on yellow fever vaccine responses in identical twins.

The V gene is TRBV6-1, the J gene TRBJ2-5; D perhaps matches TRBD2 (5 bases). The receptor was isolated from a woman under 30 in good health. Sample: CD8+ T cells sorted from blood. The DNA for the CDR3 is TGTGCCAGCAGTGAACTTCTAGCTCCCCAAGAGACCCAGTACTTC. Its protein is CASSELLAPQETQYF.